The 14 T cell receptor beta chains below come from one sample, sequenced in a study of blood T cell repertoires in COVID-19. Libraries were prepared by immunoSEQ multiplex PCR; TCRdb keeps only in-frame clonotypes and omits some of them. The data hold 200,000 or so clones, with roughly 88% observed a single time. What was sequenced was peripheral blood. The receptors come from a man between 40 and 49 years old who had recovered from COVID-19.

This clone was recorded only once. The chain joins TRBV12-1 to TRBJ1-1; the DNA was not compared with TRBD1, the D call given in the table. TRBV12-1 is marked as a pseudogene. The CDR3 spans 18 residues. CDR3 nucleotides: TGTGCCAGCAGCTGTTCCGGGACAGGTCGACGGGGGAACACTGAAGCTTTCTTT. This codes for CASSCSGTGRRGNTEAFF.

The J gene is TRBJ2-7, the V gene TRBV5-1; no firm D call. This CDR3 has 14 amino acids. CDR1 and CDR2 (germline): SGHRS, YFSETQ. Between the trimmed V and J ends, which lost 0 bases and 2 bases, there was a span of 9 bases. The CDR3 loop is CASSLVSATYEQYF. The CDR3 DNA reads TGCGCCAGCAGCTTGGTAAGCGCCACCTACGAGCAGTACTTC.

The rearrangement links TRBV7-9 to TRBJ2-3, with D perhaps TRBD2 (6 bases). Germline CDR1 is SEHNR and CDR2 is FQNEAQ (reference sequence). The V end was cut by 5 bases, the J end by 0 bases, with 18 bases between. The CDR3 is 17 amino acids. The CDR3 DNA reads as TGTGCCAGCAGCCAAGGAACCTTAGCGGCTAGCACAGATACGCAGTATTTT. Protein product: CASSQGTLAASTDTQYF.

This sequence joins TRBV5-4 and TRBJ2-1, with a possible D match to TRBD1 (6 bases). The CDR3 loop spans 13 amino acids. Germline V gene data show CDR1 as SGHNT and CDR2 as YYREEE (reference sequence). V lost 4 bases and J 4 bases, leaving 9 bases between the germline ends. The CDR3 nucleotides are TGTGCCAGCAGCATCACAGGGTACAATGAGCAGTTCTTC. As protein: CASSITGYNEQFF.

The chain couples TRBV5-1 to TRBJ2-1, with 10 nucleotides matching TRBD2. V gave up 1 base and J gave up 4 bases; unmatched junction bases: 8. Looked up from germline, CDR1 is SGHRS and CDR2 is YFSETQ. CDR3 length: 17 residues. This chain's CDR3 is CASSLLESSGSYNEQFF. CDR3 nucleotide sequence: TGCGCCAGCAGCTTGCTGGAGTCTAGCGGGAGTTACAATGAGCAGTTCTTC. The full variable domain, in which reference TRBV5-1 and TRBJ2-1 provide the parts outside the CDR3, is KAGVTQTPRYLIKTRGQQVTLSCSPISGHRSVSWYQQTPGQGLQFLFEYFSETQRNKGNFPGRFSGRQFSNSRSEMNVSTLELGDSALYLCASSLLESSGSYNEQFFGPGTRLTVL.

The CDR3 reads CASSLIRLYEQYF. In nucleotides, the CDR3 is TGTGCCAGCAGCTTAATCAGACTCTACGAGCAGTACTTC. The rearrangement joins TRBV7-2 to TRBJ2-7; D is uncertain. CDR3 length equals 13 residues. Germline CDR1 is SGHTA and CDR2 is FQGNSA. V was pared by 2 bases and J by 3 bases, with 8 bases between.

This rearrangement joins TRBV5-1 to TRBJ2-5, with 10 bases aligning to TRBD2. V lost 1 base, J lost 1 base, and 4 bases stayed unmatched. The length of the CDR3 is 16 residues. From germline, CDR1 is SGHRS and CDR2 YFSETQ. CDR3 protein: CASSLLLAGAQETQYF. The CDR3 DNA is TGCGCCAGCAGCTTGCTCCTAGCGGGGGCCCAAGAGACCCAGTACTTC.

The chain is built from TRBV18 and TRBJ1-5, with D tentatively TRBD1 (6 bases). This CDR3 comprises 16 residues. Trimming took off 5 bases at V and 0 bases at J, with 14 bases between the two ends. Looked up from germline, CDR1 is KGHSH and CDR2 is LQKENI. The CDR3 spells CASSGGGPTSNQPQHF. In DNA, the CDR3 is TGTGCCAGCTCAGGCGGGGGCCCAACTAGCAATCAGCCCCAGCATTTT.

The rearrangement joins TRBV20-1 to TRBJ1-2, with D tentatively TRBD1 (5 bases). This CDR3 comprises 11 residues. The germline V gene has CDR1 DFQATT and CDR2 SNEGSKA (reference sequence). Trimming left V 6 bases short and J 10 bases short, with 15 bases between. This chain's CDR3 is CSALPGLLYTF. CDR3 bases: TGCAGTGCGCTACCGGGACTGCTCTACACCTTC.

The rearrangement uses TRBV6-2 or TRBV6-3 and TRBJ2-1; D might be TRBD2 (6 bases). The V gene's germline CDR1 is MNHEY and CDR2 SVGEGT. The CDR3 is made up of 17 amino acids. V lost 4 bases to trimming and J lost 0 bases, with 16 bases between them. The CDR3: CASSFPLRGISYNEQFF. CDR3 in DNA: TGTGCCAGCAGTTTCCCCCTTCGCGGGATCTCCTACAATGAGCAGTTCTTC.

The gene calls are TRBV12-3 or TRBV12-4 and TRBJ2-7; D uncertain. This CDR3 is 13 amino acids long. The V and J ends lost 3 bases and 2 bases respectively, with 8 bases between them. CDR3 DNA: TGTGCCAGCAGTTTCAGTCTCGCCTACGAGCAGTACTTC. Protein sequence: CASSFSLAYEQYF.

The V gene is TRBV29-1, the J gene TRBJ2-1, with D possibly matching TRBD2 (5 bases). V was clipped by 4 bases and J by 2 bases, with 6 bases between them. The CDR3 sequence is 12 residues long. Germline assignment: CDR1 SQVTM and CDR2 ANQGSEA. CDR3 DNA: TGCAGCGTTGGGGAGCCCTACAATGAGCAGTTCTTC. Encoded protein: CSVGEPYNEQFF.

This rearrangement joins TRBV5-5 to TRBJ2-7; possible D gene TRBD1, 5 bases. Germline V gene data show CDR1 as SGHKS and CDR2 as YYEKEE (reference sequence). The ends were cut back, 0 bases at V and 5 bases at J, with 12 bases in the middle. There are 14 residues in the CDR3. The CDR3 reads CASSLEFRDDEQYF. The CDR3 region has the DNA TGTGCCAGCAGCTTGGAATTCAGGGATGACGAGCAGTACTTC.

DNA for the CDR3: TGTGCCAGCAGCTTGAGCCGTACTAGCCGACCCTACGAGCAGTACTTC. Protein sequence: CASSLSRTSRPYEQYF. V usage is TRBV5-8 and J usage is TRBJ2-7; weak D call: TRBD2 (6 bases). Trimming cost V 1 base and J 2 bases, with 16 bases left between them. In germline, CDR1 is SGHTS, CDR2 YDEGEE. This CDR3 contains 16 residues.